This T cell receptor beta chain was obtained from a study of T-cell memory formation after mild COVID-19. This clonotype has just a few counts. TCRdb reprocessed the 5' RACE reads via MiXCR and lists one record per CDR3 protein. The data show hundreds of thousands of distinct CDR3 sequences, roughly 19% seen once. The CDR3 spans 13 residues. V was pared by 6 bases and J by 8 bases, with 11 bases between. The source is a man between 18 and 29 years old who had mild COVID-19 (a few samples of this study predate the infection). Cell type and time point are not known. V is TRBV12-3 or TRBV12-4 and J is TRBJ1-6; no reliable D call. Sequencing was performed on PBMCs or a T cell subset sorted from them (not recorded which). The CDR3 bases are TGTGCCAGCAGAAATGACGGCTATTCACCCCTCCACTTT. This translates into CASRNDGYSPLHF.